This T cell receptor (beta chain) derives from a study of T cells in Graves' hyperthyroidism and ophthalmopathy (dated by TCRdb to between 2019 and 2020). A note on the overall study: Peripheral blood was sampled at the time of initial diagnosis, prior to any treatment. A discovery cohort of about a hundred patients, 43 with Graves' ophthalmopathy and 57 with stable Graves' hyperthyroidism, was used to find distinguishing TCR V-J signatures. Prospective prediction of ophthalmopathy was tested in an independent validation cohort consisting of about 19 hyperthyroidism patients and 15 or so patients who later progressed to ophthalmopathy. In six Graves' hyperthyroidism patients, the study also compared T-cell repertoires from thyroid tissue with T-cell repertoires from blood. Once sampling was done, hyperthyroidism patients were given methimazole at a starting dose of 30 mg daily, whereas ophthalmopathy patients were given high-dose intravenous methylprednisolone. The paper describes TCR Vbeta CDR3 sequencing of roughly 130 peripheral blood samples, made up of roughly 40 ophthalmopathy patients, some 80 hyperthyroidism patients and roughly 17 progressor patients. The 100 or so discovery patients were divided at random into training and test sets in a 7:3 ratio. On the study overall, not on this receptor specifically: Ophthalmopathy was separated from stable hyperthyroidism by a 13 V-J signature model, with 87.88% sensitivity and just over 81% specificity obtained in cross-validation and 80%/75% obtained in testing. Sample size was not statistically predetermined, and blinding of investigators to group allocation was not performed. In validation, the model predicted progression to ophthalmopathy a median of around six months before onset, with roughly 70% sensitivity and just under 75% specificity. Blood samples also contained most of the expanded thyroid clonotypes (frequency above 0.001), which suggests that blood repertoires may reflect thyroid immune responses.

This clonotype was counted only a few times. Its antigen is currently not known. No base quality values were provided; no much bigger clone lies one nucleotide off. The TCR beta CDR3 regions were amplified from the RNA transcripts. The first round of RT-PCR for the TCR CDR3 was performed with the HTBI primer set and the Qiagen OneStep RT-PCR kit. The libraries were constructed in a second round of multiplex PCR and then size-selected and purified. Paired-end sequencing of the libraries was performed with 100 bp reads on an Illumina HiSeq2000. On the authors' methods: SOAPnuke was used to process the raw data, removing reads that contained adapters or uncalled bases, had a mean Phred below 15, or lacked an exact match to the constant primer or identifier. High-quality paired reads were merged using COPE v1.2.5, and each unique nucleotide sequence was defined as a clonotype. MiTCR v1.1 was used to align the clonotypes against IMGT TRBV, TRBD and TRBJ reference segments. Only V-J combinations with frequency above 0.0001, covering about 99% of repertoires, were analysed. The TCS score was defined as F50 (clonal expansion) divided by E x V (chaos), with BLOSUM62-based TCRdist calculated between CDR3 peptides within each V-J. Welch's t-statistics and random forest reduced roughly 500 V-J features to 13, which were used in a naive Bayes classifier (R e1071). The public reads were reprocessed in TCRdb via fastp at Q25 and MiXCR, keeping in-frame beta chains. A single entry per CDR3 protein holds the most common genes and DNA from its merged rows. For this entry, the V and J calls and clone size follow TCRdb and not the study's own pipeline. The sample records hundreds of thousands of distinct CDR3 sequences, about a fifth of which are singletons. 34% of the sample is taken by the ten largest.

Ophthalmopathy patients had moderately to severely active disease, Clinical Activity Score of at least 3, NOSPECS grade of at least 4, and duration under 3 months. Patients with uncontrolled infections, other autoimmune diseases, pregnancy or lactation were excluded. Diagnoses relied on clinical symptoms, serum thyroxine and TRAb, thyroid ultrasound and orbital computed tomography. Ficoll-Paque density gradient centrifugation was used to isolate PBMCs from approximately 10 ml of fresh peripheral blood. Total RNA was extracted with Trizol reagent, and quality was checked on an Agilent 2100 Bioanalyzer. Taken from cysteine to phenylalanine, the CDR3 has 15 residues. This entry keeps only the CDR3 DNA: 45 bases, framed from base 1. Clipping removes 5 bases from V and 6 bases from J, with 8 as the unmatched junction base count.

Sequencing used blood. This receptor was identified in a man aged 25-45 years with Graves' ophthalmopathy. The V and J genes are TRBV12-3 or TRBV12-4 and TRBJ1-3; 9 junctional bases match TRBD1. The CDR3 corresponds to CASSPGQGRANTIYF. The nucleotide sequence is given as TGTGCCAGCAGTCCGGGACAGGGAAGGGCAAACACCATATATTTT.